A selection of T cell receptor beta chains follows, all from one sample in a study of blood T cell repertoires in COVID-19. Some clones are missing from TCRdb's copy, which holds only in-frame ones; the method was immunoSEQ multiplex PCR. The sample includes about 37,000 clones, approximately 91% seen only once; the top ten take 15% to 17%. Sequenced input: peripheral blood. Receptors were obtained from a woman in her 30s in a cohort sampled during active COVID-19. Both conserved end residues are part of each CDR3. The D gene is left open where the match is weak. The listing skips clone size in some rows; elsewhere it reads once, few, many or a size class.

TRBV5-3	.	once	TRBJ1-2	CARSLVCSGANYGYTF	TGTGCCAGAAGCTTGGTCTGCTCGGGAGCCAACTATGGCTACACCTTC
TRBV18	.	.	TRBJ2-1	CASSPPDRYVEEQFF	TGTGCCAGCTCACCACCTGACAGGTACGTCGAAGAGCAGTTCTTC
TRBV27	TRBD2	few	TRBJ2-1	CASSFRTSGRRNEQFF	TGTGCCAGCAGTTTCCGGACTAGCGGGAGACGCAATGAGCAGTTCTTC
TRBV19	.	.	TRBJ1-1	CASSTYAGFGASEAFF	TGTGCCAGTAGTACCTACGCAGGGTTTGGGGCCTCTGAAGCTTTCTTT
TRBV27	TRBD1	.	TRBJ2-1	CASRPGTGSYNEQFF	TGTGCCAGCAGGCCCGGGACAGGGTCCTACAATGAGCAGTTCTTC
TRBV2	TRBD2	.	TRBJ2-5	CASRTTSGQETQYF	TGTGCCAGCAGGACGACTAGCGGGCAAGAGACCCAGTACTTC
TRBV18	TRBD2	.	TRBJ2-1	CASSPVSSGFRNNEQFF	TGTGCCAGCTCACCCGTATCTAGCGGGTTCCGGAACAATGAGCAGTTCTTC
TRBV3-1/TRBV3-2	TRBD2	.	TRBJ2-1	CASSRRRGTSGGWQFF	TGTGCCAGCAGCCGAAGGCGGGGGACTAGCGGGGGGTGGCAGTTCTTC
TRBV30	TRBD2	.	TRBJ2-2	CAWRPIGTRATGELFF	TGTGCCTGGAGACCGATAGGGACTAGAGCGACCGGGGAGCTGTTTTTT
TRBV7-2	.	.	TRBJ2-3	CASSRRSTSGPDTQYF	TGTGCCAGCAGTCGCAGATCTACCTCAGGCCCAGATACGCAGTATTTT
TRBV5-1	.	.	TRBJ2-7	CASSSRGGTYEQYF	TGCGCCAGCAGCTCACGGGGAGGAACCTACGAGCAGTACTTC
TRBV11-1	.	.	TRBJ2-7	CASSNRDTHHYEQYF	TGTGCCAGCAGCAACCGGGACACACACCACTACGAGCAGTACTTC
TRBV28	.	.	TRBJ2-5	CASSLDQVGTSQETQYF	TGTGCCAGCAGTTTAGATCAGGTTGGGACTTCACAAGAGACCCAGTACTTC
TRBV4-3	TRBD2	once	TRBJ2-3	CASSQDKGTSGGIYTDTQYF	TGCGCCAGCAGCCAAGATAAAGGGACTAGCGGAGGAATTTACACAGATACGCAGTATTTT
TRBV5-5	.	.	TRBJ2-1	CASSFLGTALSEQFF	TGTGCCAGCAGCTTTCTAGGGACTGCGCTCAGTGAGCAGTTCTTC
TRBV19	TRBD1	.	TRBJ1-1	CASSISDRRSRAFF	TGTGCCAGTAGTATTTCGGACAGGCGATCCCGGGCTTTCTTT
TRBV5-6	TRBD1	.	TRBJ2-5	CASSLPQDRKQETQYF	TGTGCCAGCAGCCTACCCCAGGACAGGAAGCAAGAGACCCAGTACTTC
TRBV2	TRBD1	.	TRBJ2-3	CATGVDRGRADTQYF	TGTGCCACCGGCGTCGACAGGGGGAGGGCAGATACGCAGTATTTT
TRBV14	TRBD1	.	TRBJ2-7	CASSRDRGQLFSYEQYF	TGTGCCAGCAGCCGGGACAGGGGGCAGCTTTTTTCCTACGAGCAGTACTTC
TRBV4-3	TRBD1	.	TRBJ2-7	CASSQDRTGSYEQYF	TGCGCCAGCAGCCAAGATAGGACAGGCTCCTACGAGCAGTACTTC
TRBV7-9	TRBD1	once	TRBJ1-4	CASSWGTAVGATNEKLFF	TGTGCCAGCAGCTGGGGGACAGCGGTAGGGGCAACTAATGAAAAACTGTTTTTT
TRBV11-2	TRBD2	.	TRBJ2-7	CASSSTRGSYEQYF	TGTGCCAGCAGCTCCACCCGCGGGAGTTACGAGCAGTACTTC
TRBV11-3	TRBD2	.	TRBJ2-2	CASSSWAGALITDTGELFF	TGTGCCAGCAGTTCCTGGGCGGGAGCATTGATAACGGACACCGGGGAGCTGTTTTTT
TRBV18	.	.	TRBJ2-1	CASSVAGNEQFF	TGTGCCAGCTCAGTGGCCGGGAATGAGCAGTTCTTC
TRBV6-6	.	.	TRBJ2-3	CASRTLDGVDTQYF	TGTGCCAGCAGAACCCTGGACGGGGTGGATACGCAGTATTTT
TRBV7-3	.	.	TRBJ2-3	CASSFLGEGTDTQYF	TGTGCCAGCAGCTTTTTGGGGGAGGGCACAGATACGCAGTATTTT
TRBV28	TRBD1	.	TRBJ1-1	CASRTGSRNTEAFF	TGTGCCAGCAGGACAGGGTCGAGGAACACTGAAGCTTTCTTT
TRBV28	TRBD1	.	TRBJ2-6	CASTVMGQGGGWAGANVLTF	TGTGCCAGCACCGTTATGGGACAGGGAGGCGGTTGGGCTGGGGCCAACGTCCTGACTTTC
TRBV2	.	.	TRBJ1-2	CASMMGPNYGYTF	TGTGCCAGCATGATGGGGCCGAACTATGGCTACACCTTC
TRBV4-1	TRBD2	few	TRBJ2-2	CASSQLLAGGKVPGELFF	TGCGCCAGCAGCCAGTTACTAGCGGGAGGAAAGGTTCCCGGGGAGCTGTTTTTT
TRBV10-1	TRBD2	.	TRBJ2-2	CASSDTSGRGELFF	TGCGCCAGCAGTGATACTAGCGGGAGAGGGGAGCTGTTTTTT
TRBV27	TRBD2	.	TRBJ2-2	CASSSLRIAGALYRGELFF	TGTGCCAGCAGTTCCCTGAGGATAGCGGGGGCTTTATACCGCGGGGAGCTGTTTTTT
TRBV7-9	TRBD1	.	TRBJ2-7	CASSLSLDRGLYEQYF	TGTGCCAGCAGCTTATCCCTCGACAGGGGGCTTTACGAGCAGTACTTC
TRBV7-2	TRBD1	.	TRBJ1-3	CASSLLTGLSGNTIYF	TGTGCCAGCAGCCTCCTGACAGGGCTCTCTGGAAACACCATATATTTT
TRBV5-5	.	.	TRBJ2-3	CASSLAGGYTDTQYF	TGTGCCAGCAGCTTGGCCGGCGGATACACAGATACGCAGTATTTT
TRBV10-2	.	.	TRBJ2-1	CASSEEGSYNEQFF	TGCGCCAGCAGTGAGGAGGGCTCCTACAATGAGCAGTTCTTC
TRBV27	TRBD1	.	TRBJ2-3	CASSLTGQGPSSTDTQYF	TGTGCCAGCAGTTTGACTGGACAGGGACCATCTAGCACAGATACGCAGTATTTT
TRBV9	.	once	TRBJ2-1	CASSVDGLYNEQFF	TGTGCCAGCAGCGTAGATGGCCTCTACAATGAGCAGTTCTTC
TRBV7-2	TRBD1	.	TRBJ2-7	CASSVSTGGTPYEQYF	TGTGCCAGCAGCGTTTCGACAGGGGGGACCCCCTACGAGCAGTACTTC
TRBV6-5	TRBD2	.	TRBJ2-3	CASSYRAGVTDTQYF	TGTGCCAGCAGTTATCGTGCGGGAGTCACAGATACGCAGTATTTT
TRBV6-6	TRBD2	.	TRBJ2-2	CASRETSGHTGELFF	TGTGCCAGCAGGGAGACTAGCGGACACACCGGGGAGCTGTTTTTT
TRBV5-1	TRBD1	.	TRBJ2-1	CASSLAGTGYNEQFF	TGCGCCAGCAGCTTGGCCGGGACAGGGTACAATGAGCAGTTCTTC
TRBV12-5	TRBD2	.	TRBJ2-2	CASGSDLAGDYTGELFF	TGTGCTAGTGGTTCCGACCTAGCGGGAGACTACACCGGGGAGCTGTTTTTT
TRBV11-2	.	.	TRBJ2-7	CASSLDLGYEQYF	TGTGCCAGCAGCTTAGATCTAGGATACGAGCAGTACTTC
TRBV7-2	.	.	TRBJ1-4	CASSLGMREKLFF	TGTGCCAGCAGCTTAGGCATGCGGGAAAAACTGTTTTTT
TRBV24-1	.	.	TRBJ1-2	CATSGGQGPNGYTF	TGTGCCACCAGTGGGGGTCAGGGGCCGAATGGCTACACCTTC
TRBV2	TRBD1	few	TRBJ1-2	CASRGQGLGGYTF	TGTGCCAGCAGGGGACAGGGTTTGGGTGGCTACACCTTC
TRBV30	TRBD1	few	TRBJ2-7	CAWTSPHRGRHLYSYEQYF	TGTGCCTGGACAAGCCCTCACAGGGGCCGCCACCTCTACTCCTACGAGCAGTACTTC
TRBV7-9	TRBD1	.	TRBJ1-1	CASSSLAQGSEAFF	TGTGCCAGCAGCTCGTTGGCACAGGGGTCGGAAGCTTTCTTT
TRBV4-2	.	.	TRBJ1-5	CASSQVRGYQPQHF	TGTGCCAGCAGCCAAGTTCGAGGCTATCAGCCCCAGCATTTT
TRBV5-1	TRBD1	.	TRBJ2-5	CASSLVYRGSQETQYF	TGCGCCAGCAGCTTGGTTTACAGGGGATCCCAAGAGACCCAGTACTTC
TRBV6-5	.	.	TRBJ1-1	CASSYRPGKNTEAFF	TGTGCCAGCAGTTACCGTCCAGGGAAGAACACTGAAGCTTTCTTT
TRBV5-1	TRBD2	once	TRBJ2-3	CASSVAGGPTDTQYF	TGCGCCAGCAGCGTAGCGGGAGGGCCAACAGATACGCAGTATTTT
TRBV5-1	TRBD1	.	TRBJ2-1	CASSLGQGVYNEQFF	TGCGCCAGCAGCTTGGGGCAGGGGGTTTACAATGAGCAGTTCTTC
TRBV7-2	TRBD2	.	TRBJ2-1	CASSLWGGFEQFF	TGTGCCAGCAGCTTATGGGGGGGGTTTGAGCAGTTCTTC
TRBV4-3	.	.	TRBJ2-6	CASSHLHMSSGANVLTF	TGCGCCAGCAGCCATCTCCATATGAGCTCTGGGGCCAACGTCCTGACTTTC
TRBV4-3	TRBD2	.	TRBJ2-7	CASSLGLAGVEQYF	TGCGCCAGCAGCCTGGGACTAGCGGGAGTCGAGCAGTACTTC
TRBV7-2	.	.	TRBJ1-1	CASSPRVGNTEAFF	TGTGCCAGCAGCCCCAGGGTAGGGAACACTGAAGCTTTCTTT
TRBV24-1	.	.	TRBJ2-3	CATSDPGSGDTQYF	TGTGCCACCAGTGACCCGGGCAGCGGAGATACGCAGTATTTT